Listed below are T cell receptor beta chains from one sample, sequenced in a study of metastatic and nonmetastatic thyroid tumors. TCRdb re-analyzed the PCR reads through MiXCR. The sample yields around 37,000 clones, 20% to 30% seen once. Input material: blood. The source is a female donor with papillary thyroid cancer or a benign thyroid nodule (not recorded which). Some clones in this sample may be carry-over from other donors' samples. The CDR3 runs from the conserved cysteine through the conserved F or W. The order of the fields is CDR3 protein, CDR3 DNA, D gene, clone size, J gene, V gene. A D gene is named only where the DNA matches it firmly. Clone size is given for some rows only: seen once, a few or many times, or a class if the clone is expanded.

CDR3 protein: CASSFRGIPLTSTDTQYF
CDR3 DNA: TGTGCCAGCAGTTTCCGGGGCATTCCCCTCACTTCCACAGATACGCAGTATTTT
D gene: .
clone size: medium-sized
J gene: TRBJ2-3
V gene: TRBV12-3/TRBV12-4

CDR3 protein: CASSLGDFGLGDQPQHF
CDR3 DNA: TGCGCCAGCAGCCTTGGTGACTTCGGCCTTGGGGATCAGCCCCAGCATTTT
D gene: .
clone size: once
J gene: TRBJ1-5
V gene: TRBV5-1

CDR3 protein: CASSSRQVYEQYF
CDR3 DNA: TGTGCCAGCAGCTCCAGACAGGTCTACGAGCAGTACTTC
D gene: .
clone size: .
J gene: TRBJ2-7
V gene: TRBV7-9

CDR3 protein: CASRVDLRYEQYF
CDR3 DNA: TGTGCCAGCAGGGTGGACCTACGATACGAGCAGTACTTC
D gene: .
clone size: .
J gene: TRBJ2-7
V gene: TRBV6-1

CDR3 protein: CSAQGTTEAFF
CDR3 DNA: TGCAGCGCCCAGGGTACCACTGAAGCTTTCTTT
D gene: .
clone size: many
J gene: TRBJ1-1
V gene: TRBV29-1

CDR3 protein: CSERKSSGNTIYF
CDR3 DNA: TGCAGTGAACGAAAAAGCTCTGGAAACACCATATATTTT
D gene: .
clone size: .
J gene: TRBJ1-3
V gene: TRBV20-1

CDR3 protein: CASSRRGRDGELFF
CDR3 DNA: TGCGCCAGCTCCCGGAGGGGGCGGGACGGGGAGCTGTTTTTT
D gene: .
clone size: .
J gene: TRBJ2-2
V gene: TRBV5-1

CDR3 protein: CASSQDRGDGEAFF
CDR3 DNA: TGCGCCAGCAGCCAAGATCGGGGGGATGGTGAAGCTTTCTTT
D gene: .
clone size: .
J gene: TRBJ1-1
V gene: TRBV4-3

CDR3 protein: CAISESSVISFEKRNYGYTF
CDR3 DNA: TGTGCCATCAGTGAGTCGTCTGTTATCAGTTTTGAGAAGAGAAACTATGGCTACACCTTC
D gene: .
clone size: many
J gene: TRBJ1-2
V gene: TRBV10-3

CDR3 protein: CASSPREGNEKLFF
CDR3 DNA: TGTGCCAGCAGCCCCAGGGAGGGTAATGAAAAACTGTTTTTT
D gene: .
clone size: many
J gene: TRBJ1-4
V gene: TRBV7-9

CDR3 protein: CASRRLAAGSYEQYF
CDR3 DNA: TGTGCCAGCAGGCGCCTAGCGGCGGGCTCCTACGAGCAGTACTTC
D gene: TRBD2
clone size: few
J gene: TRBJ2-7
V gene: TRBV2

CDR3 protein: CATSVVVGEDEKLFF
CDR3 DNA: TGTGCCACCAGTGTCGTTGTCGGGGAGGATGAAAAACTGTTTTTT
D gene: .
clone size: many
J gene: TRBJ1-4
V gene: TRBV24-1

CDR3 protein: CASGRLAGTDTQYF
CDR3 DNA: TGTGCCAGCGGACGACTAGCGGGCACAGATACGCAGTATTTT
D gene: TRBD2
clone size: many
J gene: TRBJ2-3
V gene: TRBV2

CDR3 protein: CASSGPDGTNNQPQHF
CDR3 DNA: TGTGCCAGCAGCGGGCCCGACGGGACTAACAATCAGCCCCAGCATTTT
D gene: .
clone size: .
J gene: TRBJ1-5
V gene: TRBV9

CDR3 protein: CASSYGAVWEETQYF
CDR3 DNA: TGTGCCAGCAGCTACGGCGCGGTTTGGGAAGAGACCCAGTACTTC
D gene: .
clone size: many
J gene: TRBJ2-5
V gene: TRBV7-6

CDR3 protein: CSATTGQRAFF
CDR3 DNA: TGCAGTGCTACGACAGGGCAGAGAGCTTTCTTT
D gene: TRBD1
clone size: .
J gene: TRBJ1-1
V gene: TRBV20-1

CDR3 protein: CAWSVEWGGTDTQYF
CDR3 DNA: TGTGCCTGGAGTGTAGAGTGGGGTGGCACAGATACGCAGTATTTT
D gene: .
clone size: many
J gene: TRBJ2-3
V gene: TRBV30

CDR3 protein: CASSGQGALGANVLTF
CDR3 DNA: TGTGCCAGCAGCGGACAGGGGGCCCTTGGGGCCAACGTCCTGACTTTC
D gene: TRBD1
clone size: many
J gene: TRBJ2-6
V gene: TRBV2

CDR3 protein: CASSLEAGGAQETQYF
CDR3 DNA: TGTGCCAGCAGTTTAGAGGCGGGGGGGGCCCAAGAGACCCAGTACTTC
D gene: TRBD2
clone size: few
J gene: TRBJ2-5
V gene: TRBV12-3/TRBV12-4

CDR3 protein: CASSPFHLTSGVLGTQYF
CDR3 DNA: TGTGCCAGCAGTCCCTTCCACTTGACTAGCGGGGTATTAGGTACGCAGTATTTT
D gene: TRBD2
clone size: many
J gene: TRBJ2-3
V gene: TRBV28

CDR3 protein: CASTLGTSNQPQHF
CDR3 DNA: TGTGCCAGCACCCTAGGGACAAGCAATCAGCCCCAGCATTTT
D gene: .
clone size: many
J gene: TRBJ1-5
V gene: TRBV28

CDR3 protein: CASSEYGAGENNQPQHF
CDR3 DNA: TGCGCCAGTAGTGAATATGGGGCAGGTGAAAACAATCAGCCCCAGCATTTT
D gene: .
clone size: .
J gene: TRBJ1-5
V gene: TRBV10-1

CDR3 protein: CASSSLGRAFF
CDR3 DNA: TGTGCCAGCAGTTCTCTAGGACGCGCCTTCTTC
D gene: .
clone size: medium-sized
J gene: TRBJ2-1
V gene: TRBV6-2/TRBV6-3

CDR3 protein: CASSLVQRRNVYNEQFF
CDR3 DNA: TGTGCCAGCAGTTTAGTACAGCGCCGAAACGTTTACAATGAGCAGTTCTTC
D gene: .
clone size: few
J gene: TRBJ2-1
V gene: TRBV12-3/TRBV12-4

CDR3 protein: CANSLGQGFPRHF
CDR3 DNA: TGTGCCAACAGCTTAGGGCAGGGCTTCCCCCGTCATTTT
D gene: .
clone size: .
J gene: TRBJ1-5
V gene: TRBV11-2

CDR3 protein: CASRAGAGYGYTF
CDR3 DNA: TGTGCCAGCAGGGCGGGGGCTGGCTATGGCTACACCTTC
D gene: .
clone size: .
J gene: TRBJ1-2
V gene: TRBV12-3/TRBV12-4

CDR3 protein: CASSLGGWEQFF
CDR3 DNA: TGTGCCAGCAGTCTCGGGGGTTGGGAGCAGTTCTTC
D gene: .
clone size: few
J gene: TRBJ2-1
V gene: TRBV27

CDR3 protein: CASSFGGPIDTIYF
CDR3 DNA: TGTGCCAGCAGTTTTGGGGGTCCGATTGACACCATATATTTT
D gene: .
clone size: .
J gene: TRBJ1-3
V gene: TRBV12-3/TRBV12-4

CDR3 protein: CASSPEGGGTEAFF
CDR3 DNA: TGTGCCAGCAGCCCAGAGGGCGGGGGCACTGAAGCTTTCTTT
D gene: .
clone size: many
J gene: TRBJ1-1
V gene: TRBV7-2

CDR3 protein: CASSQGSDSGFF
CDR3 DNA: TGTGCCAGCAGCCAAGGCAGTGACAGTGGGTTCTTC
D gene: .
clone size: .
J gene: TRBJ2-1
V gene: TRBV3-1

CDR3 protein: CSARLQGSYEQYF
CDR3 DNA: TGCAGTGCTAGACTCCAGGGGTCCTACGAGCAGTACTTC
D gene: .
clone size: .
J gene: TRBJ2-7
V gene: TRBV20-1

CDR3 protein: CASSFKGGPPYEQYF
CDR3 DNA: TGTGCCAGCAGTTTCAAGGGGGGGCCCCCCTACGAGCAGTACTTC
D gene: .
clone size: medium-sized
J gene: TRBJ2-7
V gene: TRBV27

CDR3 protein: CASSDSGGSTDTQYF
CDR3 DNA: TGTGCCAGCAGTGACTCTGGCGGGAGCACAGATACGCAGTATTTT
D gene: .
clone size: many
J gene: TRBJ2-3
V gene: TRBV6-4

CDR3 protein: CASRVEQGDNQPQHF
CDR3 DNA: TGTGCCAGCAGGGTAGAACAGGGAGACAATCAGCCCCAGCATTTT
D gene: .
clone size: .
J gene: TRBJ1-5
V gene: TRBV27

CDR3 protein: CASSRDAGVRSYNEQFF
CDR3 DNA: TGTGCCAGCAGCCGAGACGCGGGAGTACGATCCTACAATGAGCAGTTCTTC
D gene: TRBD2
clone size: medium-sized
J gene: TRBJ2-1
V gene: TRBV7-9